This T cell receptor (beta chain) derives from a study of cytomegalovirus exposure and HLA in healthy donors. Every donor was a healthy person donating bone marrow. Donors likely had unrecorded immune exposures despite being nominally healthy when sampled. Turning to this clone: Its antigen is unknown.

The study, taken as a whole, reports: The study flagged roughly 150 TCR beta chains as cytomegalovirus-associated. Across HLA loci, a later analysis found differing TCR association rates, with DRB1 most and HLA-C fewest.

Per the germline V gene, CDR1 is MNHEY and CDR2 is SVGAGI. The CDR3 is 13 residues long. Trimming shortened V by 8 bases and J by 6 bases, and 17 bases separated the two germline ends. PCR primers comprised 60 Vbeta and 13 Jbeta primers. Repertoires were generated with immunoSEQ multiplex PCR, while TCRdb's copy carries only in-frame clones and drops some. The sample lists about 90,000 clones; less than 65% were seen once. This rearrangement joins TRBV6-5 to TRBJ2-7, with D possibly being TRBD2 (5 bases). The receptor's source is a woman under 40 in good health and CMV-seropositive. The sample was PBMCs. The CDR3 reads CASVPRDLSEQYF. In DNA form, the CDR3 reads TGTGCCAGCGTCCCGAGGGATTTGAGCGAGCAGTACTTC.